This T cell receptor (beta chain) was identified in a study of blood T cell repertoires in COVID-19. About the research overall: T cells, B-cell-depleted T cells, or PBMCs provided the cDNA or gDNA that served as material.

The V end lost 6 bases, the J end lost 10 bases, and 12 bases lay between the germline ends. Germline loops: CDR1 KGHDR, CDR2 SFDVKD. The CDR3 length is 13 residues. How the authors handled the data: Scientists estimated how many nucleated cells there were by amplifying reference gene primers. The method was immunoSEQ multiplex PCR; TCRdb's version includes in-frame clones alone and lacks a portion of them. V and J calls and clone size are copied from that table; D and trimming were computed from the DNA. The sample has 200,000 to 250,000 clones; roughly nine tenths are singletons. Sequenced: PBMCs or T cells enriched from blood (not recorded which). The origin of this receptor is a woman aged 50 to 60 in a cohort exposed to, infected with or recovered from COVID-19 (not recorded which). The chain joins TRBV24-1 to TRBJ1-6, with D possibly TRBD1 on 5 matching bases. The DNA for the CDR3 is TGTGCCACCAGTCGGGGCCGGGGGTCACCCCTCCACTTT. Amino acids: CATSRGRGSPLHF.